The present T cell receptor beta chain was sequenced within a study of T cell changes during pregnancy in multiple sclerosis. Clones were sequenced by immunoSEQ multiplex PCR, and TCRdb holds only the in-frame ones, with some missing. This table holds around 68,000 clones, 91% found once. The germline V gene has CDR1 SGHRS and CDR2 YFSETQ. The CDR3 contains 15 residues. V dropped 6 bases and J dropped 0 bases, with 14 bases sitting between them. The clonotype originates from a female donor in good health, enrolled as a control in a pregnancy study. The material was peripheral blood, obtained in the third trimester of pregnancy. The chain is built from TRBV5-1 and TRBJ2-3; unclear D gene. CDR3 loop: CASNLISPSTDTQYF. The DNA for the CDR3 is TGCGCCAGCAACCTAATTAGCCCTAGCACAGATACGCAGTATTTT.